The clone carrying this TCR beta chain was seen many times. Germline V gene data show CDR1 as SNHLY and CDR2 as FYNNEI. There are 13 residues in the CDR3. V gave up 8 bases and J gave up 7 bases; unmatched junction bases: 6. This specimen comes from a study of breast tumors, draining lymph nodes, adjacent tissues. Breast cancer patients provided tissue from their axillary draining lymph nodes. TCRdb recomputed calls from the multiplex PCR reads with MiXCR, one row per CDR3 protein. This table holds fewer than 150,000 distinct CDR3 sequences, over 20% found once. Source material: axillary lymph node tissue. This chain links TRBV2 with TRBJ1-5, with 9 bases matching TRBD1. The TCR originated in a female donor with breast cancer. Some clones in this sample may be carry-over from other donors' samples. As DNA, the CDR3 is TGTGCCAGCGCGGGACAGGGAAGCCAGCCCCAGCATTTT. It codes for CASAGQGSQPQHF. Using reference TRBV2 and TRBJ1-5 for the parts outside the CDR3, the full variable domain is EPEVTQTPSHQVTQMGQEVILRCVPISNHLYFYWYRQILGQKVEFLVSFYNNEISEKSEIFDDQFSVERPDGSNFTLKIRSTKLEDSAMYFCASAGQGSQPQHFGDGTRLSIL.